The 6 T cell receptor beta chains in this list originate from one sample, sequenced in a study of OX40 agonist ivuxolimab in advanced cancers. Some clones are missing from TCRdb's copy, which holds only in-frame ones; the method was immunoSEQ multiplex PCR. The sample includes 20,000 to 25,000 clones, around 79% seen only once; the top ten take less than 20%. Sequenced material: CD4+ or CD8+ T cells sorted from blood, taken in a trial of the OX40 agonist ivuxolimab. The receptors originated from an adult with an advanced solid tumor such as melanoma, head and neck, liver or kidney cancer.

The rearrangement joins TRBV2 to TRBJ2-5; 11 positions match TRBD1. V dropped 4 bases and J dropped 5; count of bases not matched to a gene: 3. CDR1 and CDR2 (germline): SNHLY, FYNNEI. The CDR3 loop spans 14 amino acids. CDR3 coding DNA: TGTGCCAGCAGTGGGGACAGGGGGTACGAGACCCAGTACTTC. The encoded protein is CASSGDRGYETQYF.

The chain recombines TRBV9 with TRBJ1-6, with a tentative D call TRBD1 (6 bases). The CDR3 is made up of 15 amino acids. The germline V gene encodes CDR1 SGDLS and CDR2 YYNGEE. The V end lost 0 bases, the J end lost 9 bases, and 13 bases lay between the germline ends. The CDR3 loop is CASSVDGGLLSPLHF. The DNA for the CDR3 is TGTGCCAGCAGCGTAGATGGGGGGCTTCTTTCACCCCTCCACTTT.

The rearrangement uses TRBV7-2 and TRBJ2-7; D may be TRBD2 (6 bases). V shed 3 bases and J shed 4 bases, with 25 bases lying between them. Germline V gene data show CDR1 as SGHTA and CDR2 as FQGNSA. CDR3 length equals 18 residues. The DNA for the CDR3 is TGTGCCAGCAGCTTTCTCCATCCCGGGAGTGGACACCCATACGAGCAGTACTTC. This codes for CASSFLHPGSGHPYEQYF. The complete variable domain, with remaining parts taken from reference TRBV7-2 and TRBJ2-7, reads GAGVSQSPSNKVTEKGKDVELRCDPISGHTALYWYRQSLGQGLEFLIYFQGNSAPDKSGLPSDRFSAERTGGSVSTLTIQRTQQEDSAVYLCASSFLHPGSGHPYEQYFGPGTRLTVT.

The gene calls are TRBV7-5 and TRBJ1-1. TRBV7-5 constitutes a pseudogene. This CDR3 region has 14 residues. The CDR3 spells CASSLRGAPTEAFF. CDR3 DNA: TGTGCCAGCAGCTTAAGGGGGGCCCCCACTGAAGCTTTCTTT.

This chain connects TRBV11-1 to TRBJ2-5; TRBD1 agrees at 7 bases. Germline V gene sequence: CDR1 SGHAT, CDR2 FQDESV (reference sequence). Trimming at V came to 6 bases and at J to 2 bases, leaving 6 bases not matched to a gene. CDR3 size: 14 residues. CDR3 residues: CASSPHRGQETQYF. The DNA for the CDR3 is TGTGCCAGCAGTCCTCACAGGGGTCAAGAGACCCAGTACTTC.

The chain carries TRBV6-1 and TRBJ2-7; D may be TRBD2 (5 bases). Trimming pared 2 bases from V and 5 bases from J, leaving 10 bases between. This CDR3 contains 13 residues. Germline CDR1 reads MNHNS; CDR2 reads SASEGT. The CDR3 sequence: CASSERGWNEQYF. The CDR3 nucleotides read TGTGCCAGCAGTGAAAGAGGGTGGAACGAGCAGTACTTC.